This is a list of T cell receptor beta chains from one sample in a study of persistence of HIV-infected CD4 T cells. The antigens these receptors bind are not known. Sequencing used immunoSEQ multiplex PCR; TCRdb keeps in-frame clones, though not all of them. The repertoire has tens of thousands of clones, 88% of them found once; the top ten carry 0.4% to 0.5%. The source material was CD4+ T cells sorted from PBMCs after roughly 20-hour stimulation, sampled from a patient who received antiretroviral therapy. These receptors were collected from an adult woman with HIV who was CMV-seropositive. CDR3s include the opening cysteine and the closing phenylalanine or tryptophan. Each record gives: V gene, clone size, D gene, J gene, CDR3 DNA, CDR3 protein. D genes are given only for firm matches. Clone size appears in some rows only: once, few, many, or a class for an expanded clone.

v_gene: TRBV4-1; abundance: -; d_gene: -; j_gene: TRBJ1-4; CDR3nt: TGCGCCAGCAGCCAGGTCGTTGTAGAAAAACTGTTTTTT; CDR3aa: CASSQVVVEKLFF
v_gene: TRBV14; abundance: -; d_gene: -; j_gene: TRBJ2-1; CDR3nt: TGTGCCAGCTCCCCCCCCGTGGGACGTCGATCCTACAATGAGCAGTTCTTC; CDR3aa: CASSPPVGRRSYNEQFF
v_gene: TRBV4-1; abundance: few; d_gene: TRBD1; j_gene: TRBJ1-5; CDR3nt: TGCGCCAGCAGCCAGCCCGGGAGACAGGGGGCAGGGCCCCAGCATTTT; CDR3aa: CASSQPGRQGAGPQHF
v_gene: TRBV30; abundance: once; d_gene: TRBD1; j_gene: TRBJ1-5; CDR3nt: TGTGCCTGGAGTGCCGGGACAGGGTACCAGCCCCAGCATTTT; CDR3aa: CAWSAGTGYQPQHF
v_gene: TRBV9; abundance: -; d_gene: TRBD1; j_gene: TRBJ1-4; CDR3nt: TGTGCCAGCAGTGACCGGGACAGGGGTGAAAAACTGTTTTTT; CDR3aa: CASSDRDRGEKLFF
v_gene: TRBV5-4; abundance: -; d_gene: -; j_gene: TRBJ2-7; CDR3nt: TGTGCCAGCAGCTCCGATTCGTACAGCGACGAGCAGTACTTC; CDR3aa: CASSSDSYSDEQYF
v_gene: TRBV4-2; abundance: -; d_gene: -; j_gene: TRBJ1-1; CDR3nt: TGTGCCAGCAGCCAAGGGACGAACACTGAAGCTTTCTTT; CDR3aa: CASSQGTNTEAFF
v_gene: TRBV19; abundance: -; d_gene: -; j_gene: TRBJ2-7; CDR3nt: TGTGCCAGTAGTCCTGGCTTGGGGGACGAGCAGTACTTC; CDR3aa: CASSPGLGDEQYF
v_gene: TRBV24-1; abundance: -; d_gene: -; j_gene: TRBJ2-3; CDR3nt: TGTGCCACCAGTGATTTGCCGGGGCGGATGCCGTTCACAGATACGCAGTATTTT; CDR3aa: CATSDLPGRMPFTDTQYF
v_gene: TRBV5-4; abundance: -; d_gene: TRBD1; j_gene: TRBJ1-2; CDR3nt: TGTGCCAGCAGCTTACGTACAGGGGACTATGGCTACACCTTC; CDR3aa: CASSLRTGDYGYTF
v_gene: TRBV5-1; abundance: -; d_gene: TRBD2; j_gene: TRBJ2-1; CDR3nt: TGCGCCAGCAGCGCAATTAGCGGGGGGGACTTCTACAATGAGCAGTTCTTC; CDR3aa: CASSAISGGDFYNEQFF
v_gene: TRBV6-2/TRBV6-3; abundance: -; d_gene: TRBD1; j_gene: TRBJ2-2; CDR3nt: TGTGCCAGCAGTTACTCGACACAGGGGCTGAACACCGGGGAGCTGTTTTTT; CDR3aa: CASSYSTQGLNTGELFF
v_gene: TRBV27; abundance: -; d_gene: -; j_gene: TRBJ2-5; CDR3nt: TGTGCCAGCCAAGAGACCCAGTACTTC; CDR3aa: CASQETQYF
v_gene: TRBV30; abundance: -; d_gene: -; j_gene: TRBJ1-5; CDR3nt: TGTGCCTGGAGTGTCGGGGTTAGCAATCAGCCCCAGCATTTT; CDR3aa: CAWSVGVSNQPQHF
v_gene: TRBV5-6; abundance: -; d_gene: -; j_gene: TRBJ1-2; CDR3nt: TGTGCCAGCAGCGCAATAATAACAGGGTTATCCCGCTACACCTTC; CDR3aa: CASSAIITGLSRYTF
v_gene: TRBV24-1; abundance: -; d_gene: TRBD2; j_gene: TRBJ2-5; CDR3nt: TGTGCCACCAGTGGGTCAGCGGGGGTGATCCAAGAGACCCAGTACTTC; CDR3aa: CATSGSAGVIQETQYF
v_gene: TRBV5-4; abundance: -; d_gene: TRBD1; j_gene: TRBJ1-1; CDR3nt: TGTGCCAGCAGCCCGGGAGGACAGGTGAACACTGAAGCTTTCTTT; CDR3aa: CASSPGGQVNTEAFF
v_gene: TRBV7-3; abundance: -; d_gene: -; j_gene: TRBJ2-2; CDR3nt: TGTGCCAGCAGCTTAACCCCAGGGAACACCGGGGAGCTGTTTTTT; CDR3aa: CASSLTPGNTGELFF
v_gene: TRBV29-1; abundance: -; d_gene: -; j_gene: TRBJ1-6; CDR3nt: TGCAGCGTCGGCGCCGCAAGGGCTTCTTATTCACCCCTCCACTTT; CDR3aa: CSVGAARASYSPLHF
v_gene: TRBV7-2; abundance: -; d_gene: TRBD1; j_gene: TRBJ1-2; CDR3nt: TGTGCCAGCAGCGGGCAGGGGGCGGGTGGCTACACCTTC; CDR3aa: CASSGQGAGGYTF
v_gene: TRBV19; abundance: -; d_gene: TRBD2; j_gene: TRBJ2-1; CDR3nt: TGTGCCAGTAGTATAGTCTTCGGCGGGGGGATTAGGGGTGAGCAGTTCTTC; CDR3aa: CASSIVFGGGIRGEQFF
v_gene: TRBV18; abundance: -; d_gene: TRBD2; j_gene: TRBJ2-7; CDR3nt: TGTGCCAGCTCCCGTAGCGGGGATTACTCAGGCGAGCAGTACTTC; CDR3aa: CASSRSGDYSGEQYF
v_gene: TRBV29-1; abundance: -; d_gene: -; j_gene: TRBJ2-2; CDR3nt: TGCAGCGTTGAAGATAGGAAGTGGAACACCGGGGAGCTGTTTTTT; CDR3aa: CSVEDRKWNTGELFF
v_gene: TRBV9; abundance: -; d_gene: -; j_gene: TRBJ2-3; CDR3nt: TGTGCCAGCAGCGTAGGCTCGGGGGGCACAGATACGCAGTATTTT; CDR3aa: CASSVGSGGTDTQYF
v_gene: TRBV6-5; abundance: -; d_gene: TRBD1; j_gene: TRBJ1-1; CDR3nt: TGTGCCAGCAGCCTCGACAGGGAGGACACTGAAGCTTTCTTT; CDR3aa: CASSLDREDTEAFF
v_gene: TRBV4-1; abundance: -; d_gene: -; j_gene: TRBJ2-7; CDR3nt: TGCGCCAGCAGCCAAGAATGGGGGCCCTACGAGCAGTACTTC; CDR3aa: CASSQEWGPYEQYF
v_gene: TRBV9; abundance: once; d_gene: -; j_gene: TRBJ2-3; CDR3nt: TGTGCCAGCAGCGTAGGATCAGGGACCTACACAGATACGCAGTATTTT; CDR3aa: CASSVGSGTYTDTQYF
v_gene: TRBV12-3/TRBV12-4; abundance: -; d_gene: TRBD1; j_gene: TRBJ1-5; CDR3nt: TGTGCCAGCAGTTTGCAGGGGGGTCAGCCCCAGCATTTT; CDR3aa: CASSLQGGQPQHF
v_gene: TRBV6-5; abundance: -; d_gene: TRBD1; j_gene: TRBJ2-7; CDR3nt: TGTGCCGACTCCGGGACAGGGGTTTACGAGCAGTACTTC; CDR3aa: CADSGTGVYEQYF
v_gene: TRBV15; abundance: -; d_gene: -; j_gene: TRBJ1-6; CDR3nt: TGTGCCACCAGCAGAGGGGGGGCGCCAGGGGAGCCCCTCCACTTT; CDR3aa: CATSRGGAPGEPLHF
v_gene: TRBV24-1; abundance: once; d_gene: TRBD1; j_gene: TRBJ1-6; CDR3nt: TGTGCCACCAGTGATCCGGGACAGCCCAATTCACCCCTCCACTTT; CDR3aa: CATSDPGQPNSPLHF
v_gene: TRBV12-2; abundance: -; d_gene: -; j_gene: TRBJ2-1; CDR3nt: TGTGCAAGTCGCTTACACGACAGGGGGCAGGGTGAGCAGTTCTTC; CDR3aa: CASRLHDRGQGEQFF
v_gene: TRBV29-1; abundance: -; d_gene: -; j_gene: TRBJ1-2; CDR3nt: TGCAGCGTTGAAGGCCCGTCCTATGGCTACACCTTC; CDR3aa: CSVEGPSYGYTF
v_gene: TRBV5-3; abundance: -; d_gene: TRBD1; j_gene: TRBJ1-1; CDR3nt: TGTGCCAGAAGCTGGCCCGACAGGGGGTCGAGAATAAACACTGAAGCTTTCTTT; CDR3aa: CARSWPDRGSRINTEAFF
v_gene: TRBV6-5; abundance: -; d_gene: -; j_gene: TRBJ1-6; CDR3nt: TGTGCCAGCAGTTACTCGGCAGGGGTCAGATCACCCCTCCACTTT; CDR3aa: CASSYSAGVRSPLHF
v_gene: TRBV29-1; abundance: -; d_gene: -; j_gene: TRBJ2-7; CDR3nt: TGCAGCGTTGGGGGCTACGAGCAGTACTTC; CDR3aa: CSVGGYEQYF
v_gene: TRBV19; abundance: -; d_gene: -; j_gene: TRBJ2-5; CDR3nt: TGTGCCAGTAGTATAAATAGCGGAGAGCAAGAGACCCAGTACTTC; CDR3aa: CASSINSGEQETQYF
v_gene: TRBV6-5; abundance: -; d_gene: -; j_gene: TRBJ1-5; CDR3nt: TGTGCCAGCCGCTCTGGGGTCAGCAATCAGCCCCAGCATTTT; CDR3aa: CASRSGVSNQPQHF
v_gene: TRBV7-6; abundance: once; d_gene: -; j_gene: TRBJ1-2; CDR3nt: TGTGCCAGCAGTTTCAGGGGAAGGACCTTC; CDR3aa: CASSFRGRTF
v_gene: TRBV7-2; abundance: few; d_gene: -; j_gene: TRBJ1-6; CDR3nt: TGTGCCAGCAGCACAGGGTTAGAAGGATCACCCCTCCACTTT; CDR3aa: CASSTGLEGSPLHF
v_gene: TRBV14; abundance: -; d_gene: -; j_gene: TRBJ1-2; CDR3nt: TGTGCCATCGGGACCTATGGCTACACCTTC; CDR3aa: CAIGTYGYTF
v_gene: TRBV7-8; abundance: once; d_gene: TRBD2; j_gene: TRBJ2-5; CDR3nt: TGTGCCAGCAGCTTAGACCCTACTAGCGGGGGGACCCAGTACTTC; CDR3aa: CASSLDPTSGGTQYF
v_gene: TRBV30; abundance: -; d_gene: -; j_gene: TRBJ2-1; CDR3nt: TGTGCCTGGAGCAACTCCCGAGGGGGATCGTTCTACAATGAGCAGTTCTTC; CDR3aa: CAWSNSRGGSFYNEQFF
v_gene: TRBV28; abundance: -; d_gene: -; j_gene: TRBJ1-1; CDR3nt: TGTGCCAGCAGTTTCAGGGTTTTGACTGAAGCTTTCTTT; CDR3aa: CASSFRVLTEAFF